This T cell receptor (beta chain) was captured by sequencing in a study of blood T cell repertoires in COVID-19. Trimming shortened V by 0 bases and J by 4 bases, and 12 bases separated the two germline ends. The CDR3 spans 15 residues. Germline lookup yields CDR1 SGHVS and CDR2 FNYEAQ. TCRdb's table, derived via immunoSEQ multiplex PCR, lists solely in-frame clones and lacks some. The sample holds 45,000 to 65,000 clones, 70% to 90% seen once. The sequence came from an elderly man with active COVID-19. Sequences were obtained from peripheral blood. This chain links TRBV7-6 with TRBJ2-5; D unresolved. CDR3 sequence: CASSLAARAAETQYF. Here the CDR3 DNA reads TGTGCCAGCAGCTTAGCGGCCCGCGCGGCAGAGACCCAGTACTTC.